This TCR beta chain originates from a study of T cells in Graves' hyperthyroidism and ophthalmopathy (dated by TCRdb to the late 2010s). Regarding the study in general: Peripheral blood samples were taken at initial diagnosis, before any treatment was given. TCR V-J signatures able to tell the groups apart were searched for in a discovery cohort of around 95 patients, of whom 43 had Graves' ophthalmopathy and about 60 had stable Graves' hyperthyroidism. An independent validation cohort of around 19 hyperthyroidism patients and over 15 patients who later progressed to ophthalmopathy tested prospective prediction of ophthalmopathy. The approximately 98 discovery patients were randomly divided into training and test sets at a 7:3 ratio. In addition, the study compared T-cell repertoires in thyroid tissue and in blood from roughly 6 Graves' hyperthyroidism patients. Following sampling, methimazole starting at 30 mg daily was given to hyperthyroidism patients, and high-dose intravenous methylprednisolone was given to ophthalmopathy patients. TCR Vbeta CDR3 sequencing of roughly 140 peripheral blood samples (over 40 ophthalmopathy, roughly 74 hyperthyroidism and around 17 progressor patients) is reported in the paper. Broader findings and caveats from the paper: In cross-validation, a model built on a 13 V-J signature told ophthalmopathy apart from stable hyperthyroidism with under 90% sensitivity and around 84% specificity, and in testing the same model reached 80%/75%. Sample size was not statistically predetermined, and blinding of investigators to group allocation was not performed. Most expanded thyroid clonotypes (frequency above 0.001) were also detected in blood, a finding suggesting that blood repertoires may reflect thyroid immune responses. During validation, the model predicted progression to ophthalmopathy a median of around 6 months ahead of onset, with just under 71% sensitivity and roughly 72% specificity.

This clonotype was counted ten times or more. The clone's antigen remains unknown. The record has no base qualities; no much larger clone is one base away. The TCR beta CDR3 regions were amplified from the RNA transcripts. The TCR CDR3 was subjected to a first round of RT-PCR using the HTBI primer set and the Qiagen OneStep RT-PCR kit. A second multiplex PCR round built the libraries, followed by size selection and purification. The libraries were sequenced on an Illumina HiSeq2000 using paired-end 100 bp reads. The source study handled its data this way. SOAPnuke was used to process the raw data, removing reads that contained adapters or uncalled bases, had a mean Phred below 15, or lacked an exact match to the constant primer or identifier. High-quality paired reads were merged with COPE v1.2.5, and unique nucleotide sequences were defined as clonotypes. MiTCR v1.1 was used to align the clonotypes against IMGT TRBV, TRBD and TRBJ reference segments. The analysis was restricted to V-J combinations with a frequency above 0.0001, which together covered 99% to 99.2% of the repertoires. The TCS score was defined as the ratio of F50 (clonal expansion) to E x V (chaos), calculated using BLOSUM62-based TCRdist between CDR3 peptides within each V-J. Welch's t-statistics and random forest reduced just over 500 V-J features to 13, which were used in a naive Bayes classifier (R e1071). In TCRdb, the public reads were trimmed at Q25 with fastp and aligned with MiXCR, with productive beta chains retained. One record per CDR3 amino acid sequence lists the most common genes and DNA. These V and J calls are TCRdb output, not the study's own analysis. The sample table records a few hundred thousand distinct CDR3 sequences; around 16% of these occur just once. Roughly 6.6% of the sample is in the top ten clones.

Stable Graves' hyperthyroidism was defined as no progression to ophthalmopathy during 18 months of follow-up. Hyperthyroidism patients were newly diagnosed, with disease duration under 2 months, and aged 18 to 65 years. Patients with uncontrolled infections, other autoimmune diseases, pregnancy or lactation were excluded. Diagnoses were established on the basis of clinical symptoms, serum thyroxine and TRAb, thyroid ultrasound, and orbital computed tomography. Ficoll-Paque density gradient centrifugation was used to isolate PBMCs from 8.5 to 10 ml of fresh peripheral blood. Total RNA was extracted with Trizol reagent, and quality was checked on an Agilent 2100 Bioanalyzer. Spanning cysteine to phenylalanine, the CDR3 consists of 14 amino acids. Here the CDR3 DNA is all that survives: 42 bases in frame from base 1. V is clipped by 7 bases and J by 7 bases, and the sequence between their germline boundaries is 19 bases long. In the germline V gene, CDR1 corresponds to SNHLY and CDR2 to FYNNEI.

The receptor was derived from a woman in her thirties with Graves' hyperthyroidism. The V and J genes are TRBV2 and TRBJ1-2; TRBD1 might be the D gene, on 5 matching bases. Material for sequencing was blood. The CDR3 here reads CASTRTAGVGGYTF. In nucleotide form, the sequence is TGTGCCAGCACCCGGACGGCGGGGGTTGGTGGCTACACCTTC. Reference TRBV2 and TRBJ1-2 proteins supply the regions before and after the CDR3; the full variable domain is: EPEVTQTPSHQVTQMGQEVILRCVPISNHLYFYWYRQILGQKVEFLVSFYNNEISEKSEIFDDQFSVERPDGSNFTLKIRSTKLEDSAMYFCASTRTAGVGGYTFGSGTRLTVV.